A selection of T cell receptor beta chains follows, all from one sample in a study of T cell responses to AZD1222 COVID-19 vaccine. The protocol was immunoSEQ multiplex PCR, while the TCRdb copy is restricted to in-frame clones and leaves out a portion. This table holds around 88,000 clones, 70% to 90% found once. Sample: peripheral blood, taken on day 0 of MenACWY control vaccination. The receptors derive from an adult in good health. CDR3s include the opening cysteine and the closing phenylalanine or tryptophan. The D gene is left open where the match is weak. The size of a clone is reported for some rows only, either as once, few or many, or as a class for expanded clones.

d_call	v_call	j_call	clone_size	cdr3_aa	cdr3_nt
.	TRBV30	TRBJ1-2	.	CAWSTRTSGYGYTF	TGTGCCTGGAGCACAAGGACAAGCGGCTATGGCTACACCTTC
TRBD2	TRBV7-9	TRBJ2-3	.	CASSSPGLDRTDTQYF	TGTGCCAGCAGCTCCCCGGGACTAGACCGCACAGATACGCAGTATTTT
.	TRBV5-6	TRBJ1-5	once	CASSLGSRGEPQHF	TGTGCCAGCAGCTTGGGCTCACGGGGGGAGCCCCAGCATTTT
.	TRBV30	TRBJ1-5	.	CAWSVGYSNQPQHF	TGTGCCTGGAGTGTAGGGTATAGCAATCAGCCCCAGCATTTT
.	TRBV5-6	TRBJ1-1	.	CASSLRGNTEAFF	TGTGCCAGCAGCTTGAGAGGGAACACTGAAGCTTTCTTT
.	TRBV6-6	TRBJ2-5	.	CASKSGVGETQYF	TGTGCCAGCAAATCCGGGGTCGGAGAGACCCAGTACTTC
.	TRBV19	TRBJ1-1	once	CASSKWNTEAFF	TGTGCCAGCAGTAAATGGAACACTGAAGCTTTCTTT
.	TRBV7-9	TRBJ1-6	.	CASSWEGSYNSPLHF	TGTGCCAGCAGCTGGGAGGGCTCCTATAATTCACCCCTCCACTTT
.	TRBV5-1	TRBJ2-3	.	CASRNFGGGPDTQYF	TGCGCCAGCAGAAACTTTGGGGGAGGACCAGATACGCAGTATTTT
.	TRBV7-8	TRBJ1-1	.	CASSLRQSNTEAFF	TGTGCCAGCAGCTTAAGACAGTCGAACACTGAAGCTTTCTTT
TRBD1	TRBV10-3	TRBJ1-1	.	CAINEGDSNTEAFF	TGTGCCATCAACGAAGGGGACAGTAACACTGAAGCTTTCTTT
.	TRBV6-1	TRBJ1-1	.	CASSEERRFTEAFF	TGTGCCAGCAGTGAAGAAAGGAGGTTCACTGAAGCTTTCTTT
.	TRBV5-6	TRBJ1-2	.	CASSFRANYGYTF	TGTGCCAGCAGCTTTCGGGCTAACTATGGCTACACCTTC
.	TRBV4-2	TRBJ2-6	once	CASSQDAGGANVLTF	TGTGCCAGCAGCCAAGACGCAGGTGGGGCCAACGTCCTGACTTTC
.	TRBV19	TRBJ1-6	.	CASSIVAGAADSPLHF	TGTGCCAGTAGTATAGTGGCGGGGGCGGCGGATTCACCCCTCCACTTT
.	TRBV5-1	TRBJ2-7	.	CASSLTGAAPDEQYF	TGCGCCAGCAGCTTGACGGGAGCCGCTCCTGACGAGCAGTACTTC
.	TRBV7-2	TRBJ2-1	.	CASSPYQGEQFF	TGTGCCAGCAGTCCTTATCAGGGTGAGCAGTTCTTC
TRBD2	TRBV2	TRBJ2-1	few	CASSLSGGAYNEQFF	TGTGCCAGCAGCCTCAGCGGGGGGGCCTACAATGAGCAGTTCTTC
.	TRBV7-2	TRBJ2-2	.	CASTYRGGPNTGELFF	TGTGCCAGCACTTATAGGGGGGGCCCGAACACCGGGGAGCTGTTTTTT
.	TRBV18	TRBJ1-3	.	CASSPPAGANSGNTIYF	TGTGCCAGCTCACCCCCCGCGGGGGCGAATTCTGGAAACACCATATATTTT
.	TRBV6-6	TRBJ1-3	once	CASSYSGGTLGNTIYF	TGTGCCAGCAGTTACTCGGGCGGGACACTTGGAAACACCATATATTTT
.	TRBV9	TRBJ2-7	once	CASSVGAYTGPHSYEQYF	TGTGCCAGCAGCGTAGGGGCTTACACAGGTCCTCACTCCTACGAGCAGTACTTC
.	TRBV11-1	TRBJ2-2	.	CASSFHSTGELFF	TGTGCCAGCAGCTTCCACAGCACCGGGGAGCTGTTTTTT
.	TRBV19	TRBJ1-5	.	CASSIDRASNQPQHF	TGTGCCAGTAGTATAGACAGGGCGAGCAATCAGCCCCAGCATTTT
.	TRBV6-5	TRBJ2-5	.	CASRGISQETQYF	TGTGCCAGCAGAGGCATCTCCCAAGAGACCCAGTACTTC
.	TRBV3-1/TRBV3-2	TRBJ1-4	few	CASSQEGWDEKLFF	TGTGCCAGCAGCCAAGAAGGGTGGGATGAAAAACTGTTTTTT
.	TRBV12-3/TRBV12-4	TRBJ1-1	.	CASSSYTEAFF	TGTGCCAGCAGTTCCTACACTGAAGCTTTCTTT
.	TRBV30	TRBJ1-1	.	CAWSGGGGTAFF	TGTGCCTGGAGTGGTGGAGGGGGGACTGCTTTCTTT
.	TRBV6-5	TRBJ2-3	.	CASTQDRSSTDTQYF	TGTGCCAGCACCCAAGACCGTTCTAGCACAGATACGCAGTATTTT
TRBD1	TRBV3-1/TRBV3-2	TRBJ1-1	.	CASSLTGARTEAFF	TGTGCCAGCAGCCTGACAGGGGCGAGGACTGAAGCTTTCTTT
.	TRBV19	TRBJ1-5	.	CASSASAGNQPQHF	TGTGCCAGTAGTGCCTCGGCAGGCAATCAGCCCCAGCATTTT
.	TRBV25-1	TRBJ2-7	.	CASATGAYEQYF	TGTGCCAGCGCTACGGGGGCCTACGAGCAGTACTTC
TRBD1	TRBV6-4	TRBJ1-6	.	CASSEQGQGSPLHF	TGTGCCAGCAGTGAACAGGGACAGGGGTCACCCCTCCACTTT
TRBD1	TRBV18	TRBJ2-3	.	CASSPRGQGEGTQYF	TGTGCCAGCTCACCAAGAGGGCAGGGGGAAGGTACGCAGTATTTT
TRBD2	TRBV7-9	TRBJ2-2	once	CASRPGLAAHTGELFF	TGTGCCAGCAGACCCGGACTAGCGGCACACACCGGGGAGCTGTTTTTT
.	TRBV6-1	TRBJ1-1	.	CASSEFWGTMNTEAFF	TGTGCCAGCAGTGAATTTTGGGGAACAATGAACACTGAAGCTTTCTTT
.	TRBV2	TRBJ1-5	.	CASTLDSYSNQPQHF	TGTGCCAGCACCCTGGACAGTTATAGCAATCAGCCCCAGCATTTT
.	TRBV5-5	TRBJ2-7	few	CASSGTTGGVYEQYF	TGTGCCAGCAGCGGGACCACAGGAGGGGTATACGAGCAGTACTTC
.	TRBV5-4	TRBJ1-2	.	CASSLVEGTDGYTF	TGTGCCAGCAGCTTGGTGGAGGGGACCGATGGCTACACCTTC
TRBD1	TRBV30	TRBJ1-5	few	CAWSPQTGGNQPQHF	TGTGCCTGGAGTCCTCAAACAGGGGGTAATCAGCCCCAGCATTTT
TRBD2	TRBV7-9	TRBJ2-5	.	CASSPGLAGDVETQYF	TGTGCCAGCAGCCCTGGACTAGCGGGGGATGTTGAGACCCAGTACTTC
.	TRBV2	TRBJ2-5	.	CASSPDASRETQYF	TGTGCCAGCAGTCCTGACGCTTCGCGGGAGACCCAGTACTTC
TRBD1	TRBV19	TRBJ1-1	.	CASSRGTGSMNTEAFF	TGTGCCAGTAGTAGGGGGACAGGGTCGATGAACACTGAAGCTTTCTTT
.	TRBV27	TRBJ2-1	.	CASTPGRDLSYNEQFF	TGTGCCAGCACCCCAGGCCGGGACCTTTCCTACAATGAGCAGTTCTTC
.	TRBV5-1	TRBJ1-3	.	CASSSGGDTIYF	TGCGCCAGCAGCTCTGGGGGGGACACCATATATTTT
.	TRBV19	TRBJ1-3	.	CASSIGPSSGNTIYF	TGTGCCAGTAGTATTGGGCCTAGCTCTGGAAACACCATATATTTT
.	TRBV3-1/TRBV3-2	TRBJ2-3	.	CASSQASVRTDTQYF	TGTGCCAGCAGCCAAGCTAGCGTTCGCACAGATACGCAGTATTTT
.	TRBV7-3	TRBJ2-1	.	CASSHAGTNNEQFF	TGTGCCAGCAGTCATGCCGGGACAAACAATGAGCAGTTCTTC
.	TRBV4-3	TRBJ1-1	.	CASSQDGGGDTEAFF	TGCGCCAGCAGCCAAGATGGCGGTGGGGACACTGAAGCTTTCTTT
.	TRBV11-2	TRBJ1-1	.	CASSLGPDEAFF	TGTGCCAGCAGCTTAGGGCCAGATGAAGCTTTCTTT
.	TRBV2	TRBJ1-2	.	CASSGRDYGYTF	TGTGCCAGCAGTGGCCGGGACTATGGCTACACCTTC
.	TRBV9	TRBJ1-6	.	CASSAWRSNSPLHF	TGTGCCAGCAGCGCTTGGCGGAGTAATTCACCCCTCCACTTT
.	TRBV2	TRBJ2-7	.	CASSENGDYEQYF	TGTGCCAGCAGTGAAAACGGGGACTACGAGCAGTACTTC
.	TRBV6-4	TRBJ1-5	.	CASHPRDTHSNQPQHF	TGTGCCAGCCATCCCCGGGACACTCATAGCAATCAGCCCCAGCATTTT
TRBD1	TRBV30	TRBJ2-3	.	CAWTRQGVTDTQYF	TGTGCCTGGACCAGACAGGGTGTCACAGATACGCAGTATTTT
TRBD1	TRBV5-6	TRBJ1-4	.	CASSLYRGSEKLFF	TGTGCCAGCAGCTTGTACAGGGGGTCGGAAAAACTGTTTTTT
.	TRBV4-2	TRBJ2-5	few	CASSQERLQETQYF	TGTGCCAGCAGCCAAGAGCGGCTCCAAGAGACCCAGTACTTC
.	TRBV4-1	TRBJ2-7	.	CASSQESPNPSYEQYF	TGCGCCAGCAGCCAAGAATCACCGAACCCGTCCTACGAGCAGTACTTC
TRBD1	TRBV18	TRBJ2-3	.	CASFADRGGDTQYF	TGTGCCAGCTTCGCGGACAGGGGTGGAGATACGCAGTATTTT
TRBD2	TRBV7-8	TRBJ2-3	.	CASSLYLIPWGGESTDTQYF	TGTGCCAGCAGCTTGTACTTAATTCCCTGGGGGGGAGAGAGCACAGATACGCAGTATTTT